One sample yielded the 3 T cell receptor beta chains listed below, sequenced in a study of blood T cell repertoires in COVID-19. Clones were read by immunoSEQ multiplex PCR, and TCRdb kept only the in-frame ones, dropping some. The sample records about 330,000 clones, roughly nine tenths being singletons. The source material was PBMCs or T cells enriched from blood (not recorded which). The receptors originated from a woman aged 30 to 39 who had recovered from COVID-19.

The V gene is TRBV18, the J gene TRBJ2-7; possibly TRBD2 for D (6 bases). The CDR3 totals 13 residues. V shed 0 bases and J shed 5 bases, with 8 bases lying between them. The germline gives CDR1 KGHSH, CDR2 LQKENI. The CDR3 spells CASSPPGRNEQYF. The CDR3 DNA reads as TGTGCCAGCTCACCACCGGGGAGGAACGAGCAGTACTTC.

The V gene is TRBV2, the J gene TRBJ1-5; 8 bases line up with TRBD1. Germline V CDR1 and CDR2: SNHLY, FYNNEI. The trim removed 3 bases at V and 5 bases at J, leaving 6 bases unmatched. CDR3 size: 15 residues. The CDR3 DNA reads as TGTGCCAGCAGTGAGGGCAGGGGGCTGTATCAGCCCCAGCATTTT. It codes for CASSEGRGLYQPQHF.

The J gene is TRBJ2-3, the V gene TRBV7-6, with 8 nucleotides matching TRBD2. CDR1 and CDR2 from the germline V gene are SGHVS and FNYEAQ. CDR3 length: 17 residues. Trimming at V came to 5 bases and at J to 0 bases, leaving 10 bases not matched to a gene. The CDR3: CASSLRVAGTSTDTQYF. DNA of the CDR3: TGTGCCAGCAGCCTGAGAGTAGCGGGAACTAGCACAGATACGCAGTATTTT.